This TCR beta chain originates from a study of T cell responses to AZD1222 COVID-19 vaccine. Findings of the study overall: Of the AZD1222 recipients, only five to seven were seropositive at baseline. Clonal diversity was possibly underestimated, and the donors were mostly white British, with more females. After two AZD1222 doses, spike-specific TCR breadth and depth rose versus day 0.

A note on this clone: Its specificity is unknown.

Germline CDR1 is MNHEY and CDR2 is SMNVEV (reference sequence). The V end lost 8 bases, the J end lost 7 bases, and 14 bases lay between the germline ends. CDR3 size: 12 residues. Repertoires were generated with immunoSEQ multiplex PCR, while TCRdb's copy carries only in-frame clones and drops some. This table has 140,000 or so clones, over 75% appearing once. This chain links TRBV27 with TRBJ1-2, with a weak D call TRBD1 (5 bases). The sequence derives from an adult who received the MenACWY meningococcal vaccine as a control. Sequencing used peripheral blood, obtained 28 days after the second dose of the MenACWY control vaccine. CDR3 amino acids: CASGSGGSGYTF. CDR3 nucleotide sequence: TGTGCCAGCGGTTCTGGGGGATCTGGCTACACCTTC.